These T cell receptor beta chains were read from a single sample in a study of regulatory T cells in long-lasting Graves disease. TCRdb re-analysed the multiplex PCR reads in MiXCR, keeping a single row per CDR3 protein. The sample contains roughly 400,000 distinct CDR3 sequences, around a fifth of which appear only once. Here the sequenced sample was peripheral blood mononuclear cells (PBMCs), taken when the disease was refractory, from a patient treated with antithyroid drugs. All receptors derive from a female donor with Graves disease. Each CDR3 is given with its conserved first and last residue. D genes are given only for firm matches. Only some rows state a clone size, as once, few, many or a class for expanded clones.

clone_size j_call d_call v_call cdr3_nt cdr3_aa
. TRBJ2-2 TRBD2 TRBV12-3/TRBV12-4 TGTGCCGGCAGTTTACTGGGTAGCGGGAGGACCACCGGGGAGCTGTTTTTT CAGSLLGSGRTTGELFF
. TRBJ2-7 TRBD1 TRBV5-1 TGCGCCAGCAGCCTACCGGGACAGGACGAGCAGTACTTC CASSLPGQDEQYF
many TRBJ1-1 . TRBV2 TGTGCCAGCGACCCCAATGGGGCGGGGAACACTGAAGCTTTCTTT CASDPNGAGNTEAFF
. TRBJ1-1 . TRBV20-1 TGCAGTGGGGGGCTGAACACTGAAGCTTTCTTT CSGGLNTEAFF
. TRBJ2-2 . TRBV20-1 TGCAGTGCTAGAGATCGGAGAAGGAACACCGGGGAGCTGTTTTTT CSARDRRRNTGELFF
few TRBJ1-2 TRBD1 TRBV20-1 TGCAGTGCTAGTCCTCAGGGGGGGGTGGGTGGCTACACCTTC CSASPQGGVGGYTF
. TRBJ1-1 . TRBV19 TGTGCCAGTAGTCCGTTCGGACAGATGAACACTGAAGCTTTCTTT CASSPFGQMNTEAFF
. TRBJ2-1 TRBD2 TRBV6-1 TGTGCCAGCAGTCAGACTAGCGGGATCTACAATGAGCAGTTCTTC CASSQTSGIYNEQFF
many TRBJ2-7 . TRBV15 TGTGCCACCAGCCGACCGACAGGTTCTAATTACGAGCAGTACTTC CATSRPTGSNYEQYF
few TRBJ2-4 . TRBV7-9 TGTGCCAGCAGCCCCCTGGGGGACATTCAGTACTTC CASSPLGDIQYF
. TRBJ2-7 . TRBV20-1 TGCAGTGGAGAGAACAGCGGGTTAAGCTCCTACGAGCAGTACTTC CSGENSGLSSYEQYF
many TRBJ1-2 . TRBV11-2 TGTGCCAGCAGCACACTTGATGGCTACACCTTC CASSTLDGYTF
once TRBJ2-1 TRBD2 TRBV7-9 TGTGCCAGCAGCTTAGATTCGAGACTAGCGGGAGGGATAAGGTACAATGAGCAGTTCTTC CASSLDSRLAGGIRYNEQFF
. TRBJ2-1 . TRBV10-1 TGCGCCAGCAGTGATAGTGCTAGGGGGGTCAGGGAGCAGTTCTTC CASSDSARGVREQFF
. TRBJ2-1 TRBD1 TRBV4-2 TGTGCCAGCAGCCAAGTTGGGGGACAGGGTGACAATGAGCAGTTCTTC CASSQVGGQGDNEQFF
many TRBJ2-7 . TRBV20-1 TGCAGTGCAAATAGCGGAGACGCGGGGTACGAGCAGTACTTC CSANSGDAGYEQYF
many TRBJ2-7 . TRBV27 TGTGCCAGCAGTCAGGGGGCTAGCGGGTACGAGCAGTACTTC CASSQGASGYEQYF
. TRBJ2-5 TRBD2 TRBV7-9 TGTGCCGAGGGAGGGGTCCAGGAGACCCAGTACTTC CAEGGVQETQYF
few TRBJ1-1 . TRBV11-1 TGTGCCAGCAGCTTAGGAAGGCAGACTGAAGCTTTCTTT CASSLGRQTEAFF
. TRBJ2-4 TRBD2 TRBV3-1 TGTGCCAGCAGCCAGAAGGGGAGGGCTCGGGCCAAAAACATTCAGTACTTC CASSQKGRARAKNIQYF
many TRBJ2-2 . TRBV27 TGTGCCAGCAGTTTATACGGGATGGTCGGGGAGCTGTTTTTT CASSLYGMVGELFF
many TRBJ1-3 . TRBV12-3/TRBV12-4 TGTGCCAGCAGTCTTATTGTGGCTTCTGGAAACACCATATATTTT CASSLIVASGNTIYF
many TRBJ1-1 . TRBV28 TGTGCCAGCAGTCCCCCCTTTGTGGACACTGAAGCTTTCTTT CASSPPFVDTEAFF
many TRBJ2-5 TRBD2 TRBV12-3/TRBV12-4 TGTGCCAGCAGTGCCCTAGCGGGAGTAGCAGAGACCCAGTACTTC CASSALAGVAETQYF
. TRBJ2-7 . TRBV18 TGTGCCAGCTCAGAATCCGGGTCAGTCCATTACGAGCAGTACTTC CASSESGSVHYEQYF
. TRBJ2-3 TRBD2 TRBV20-1 TGCAGTGCCATTACTAGCGGGAACACAGATACGCAGTATTTT CSAITSGNTDTQYF
. TRBJ2-1 TRBD2 TRBV19 TGTGCCAGTAGTATTAGCGGGAGTAACAATGAGCAGTTCTTC CASSISGSNNEQFF
. TRBJ2-7 . TRBV15 TGTGCCACCAGCAGAGATGGGGGATGCGAGCAGTACTTC CATSRDGGCEQYF
many TRBJ2-7 . TRBV6-5 TGTGCCAGCAGTTACGCACCGATGACGAGTAGCTCCTACGAGCAGTACTTC CASSYAPMTSSSYEQYF
many TRBJ2-7 TRBD2 TRBV12-3/TRBV12-4 TGTGCCAGCAGCTCCGATATAGCGGGAGGGGTAAGATACGAGCAGTACTTC CASSSDIAGGVRYEQYF
few TRBJ1-5 . TRBV10-2 TGCGCCAGCAGTGAGGAGGGTAGCAGCAATCAGCCCCAGCATTTT CASSEEGSSNQPQHF
. TRBJ1-3 . TRBV10-3 TGTGCCATCGCACCAGGGGACTCTGGAAACACCATATATTTT CAIAPGDSGNTIYF
. TRBJ2-7 TRBD1 TRBV29-1 TGCAGCGTTTCCGGGACAGGGCTCTACGAGCAGTACTTC CSVSGTGLYEQYF
. TRBJ2-1 . TRBV28 TGTGCCAGCAGTTTAACGGGGATAACCTCCTACAATGAGCAGTTCTTC CASSLTGITSYNEQFF
. TRBJ2-2 . TRBV9 TGTGCCAGCAGCGTACTCCAACTTAACACCGGGGAGCTGTTTTTT CASSVLQLNTGELFF
. TRBJ1-3 . TRBV6-1 TGTGCCAGCACCCCGCGGCAGGGGACTGGAAACACCATATATTTT CASTPRQGTGNTIYF
. TRBJ1-5 . TRBV19 TGTGCCAGCAGAAGGGAGAGTGGCAATCAGCCCCAGCATTTT CASRRESGNQPQHF
many TRBJ1-2 . TRBV20-1 TGCAGTGCTAGGGGAGGGCCTGACAACTATGGCTACACCTTC CSARGGPDNYGYTF
many TRBJ1-4 TRBD1 TRBV18 TGTGCCAGCTCACCGACAGGGGGCCGGGGTGAAAAACTGTTTTTT CASSPTGGRGEKLFF